These T cell receptor beta chains were read from a single sample in a study of blood T cell repertoires in COVID-19. Measured with immunoSEQ multiplex PCR; TCRdb has only the in-frame clones, and not every one. The sample includes over 130,000 clones, approximately 88% of them seen just once. Material: peripheral blood. These receptors came from a human donor in a cohort sampled during active COVID-19. CDR3s include the opening cysteine and the closing phenylalanine or tryptophan. A D gene is named only where the DNA matches it firmly.

>TRBV4-3|NA|TRBJ1-6
TGCGCCAGCAGCCAAGAACCCACAGGCTATAATTCACCCCTCCACTTT
CASSQEPTGYNSPLHF
>TRBV30|TRBD2|TRBJ2-7
TGTGCCTGGAGTGGACTAGCGGGGGGCGGCGAGCAGTACTTC
CAWSGLAGGGEQYF
>TRBV12-5|TRBD1|TRBJ2-2
TGTGCTAGTGGTTATACCACCGGGACAGGGAAGATCGGGGAGCTGTTTTTT
CASGYTTGTGKIGELFF
>TRBV30|TRBD1|TRBJ2-2
TGTGCCTGGAGACGGACAGGGGAGTGGGCCGGGGAGCTGTTTTTT
CAWRRTGEWAGELFF
>TRBV7-2|NA|TRBJ2-4
TGTGCCAGCAGCTTAATGAGGGGGATCGGCAAAAACATTCAGTACTTC
CASSLMRGIGKNIQYF
>TRBV6-6|TRBD1|TRBJ1-2
TGTGCCAGCAGTCCGGGACAGGGGGGGACTAACTATGGCTACACCTTC
CASSPGQGGTNYGYTF
>TRBV9|TRBD1|TRBJ1-2
TGTGCCAGCAGCGTAGGAGGGACAGGGAACCCCTCTGGCTACACCTTC
CASSVGGTGNPSGYTF
>TRBV7-9|TRBD1|TRBJ2-4
TGTGCCAGCCGAGGGACAGGGAAAAACATTCAGTACTTC
CASRGTGKNIQYF
>TRBV3-1/TRBV3-2|TRBD2|TRBJ2-5
TGTGCCAGCAGCCGACTAACTAGCGGGGGACCTCAAGAGACCCAGTACTTC
CASSRLTSGGPQETQYF
>TRBV7-2|TRBD2|TRBJ2-7
TGTGCCAGCAGCCTTAGCGGGGGGGCCGCGTACGAGCAGTACTTC
CASSLSGGAAYEQYF
>TRBV6-6|TRBD1|TRBJ1-2
TGTGCCAGCACGGGACAGCCTACGTATGGCTACACCTTC
CASTGQPTYGYTF